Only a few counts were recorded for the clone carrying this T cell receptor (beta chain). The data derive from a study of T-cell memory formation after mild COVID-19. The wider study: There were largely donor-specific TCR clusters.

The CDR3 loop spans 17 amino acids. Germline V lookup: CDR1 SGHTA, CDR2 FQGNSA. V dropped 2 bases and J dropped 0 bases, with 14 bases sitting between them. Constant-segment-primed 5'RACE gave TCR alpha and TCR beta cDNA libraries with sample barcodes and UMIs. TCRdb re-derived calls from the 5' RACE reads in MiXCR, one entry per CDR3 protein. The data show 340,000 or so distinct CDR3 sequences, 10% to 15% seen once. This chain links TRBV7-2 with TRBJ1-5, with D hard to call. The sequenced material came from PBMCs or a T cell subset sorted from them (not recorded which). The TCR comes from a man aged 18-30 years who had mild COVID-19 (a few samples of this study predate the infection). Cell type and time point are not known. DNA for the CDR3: TGTGCCAGCAGCTTAAACAGTCTCGGCAATAGCAATCAGCCCCAGCATTTT. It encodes CASSLNSLGNSNQPQHF.